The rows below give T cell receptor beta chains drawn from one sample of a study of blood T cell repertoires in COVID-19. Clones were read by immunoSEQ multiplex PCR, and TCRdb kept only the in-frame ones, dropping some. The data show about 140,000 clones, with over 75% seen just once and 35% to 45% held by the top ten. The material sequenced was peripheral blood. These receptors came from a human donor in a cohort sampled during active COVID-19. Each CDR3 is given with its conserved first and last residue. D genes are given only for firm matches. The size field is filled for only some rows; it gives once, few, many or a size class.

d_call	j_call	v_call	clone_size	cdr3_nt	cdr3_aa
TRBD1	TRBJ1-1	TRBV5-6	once	TGTGCCAGCAGCTTTAACAGGGGGCGGACTGAAGCTTTCTTT	CASSFNRGRTEAFF
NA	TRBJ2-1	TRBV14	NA	TGTGCCAGCAGCCAAGACCAGCGACTAGGGGATTACAATGAGCAGTTCTTC	CASSQDQRLGDYNEQFF
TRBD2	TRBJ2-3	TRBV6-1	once	TGTGCCAGCAGTGTTCTGGCGGGACTAACTAGCACAGATACGCAGTATTTT	CASSVLAGLTSTDTQYF
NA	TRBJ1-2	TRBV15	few	TGTGCCACCAGCAGAGTTGGCTCCTTACCTGACTATGGCTACACCTTC	CATSRVGSLPDYGYTF
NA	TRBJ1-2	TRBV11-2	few	TGTGCCAGCAGCTTTAGCCAGGGTGGCTACACCTTC	CASSFSQGGYTF
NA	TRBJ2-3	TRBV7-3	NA	TGTGCCAGCAGCTTTTCGGGGAGCACAGATACGCAGTATTTT	CASSFSGSTDTQYF
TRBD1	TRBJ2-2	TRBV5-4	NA	TGTGCCAGCAGCTCGGGACAGACCCCTGGAGGGGAGCTGTTTTTT	CASSSGQTPGGELFF
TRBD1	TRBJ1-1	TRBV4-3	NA	TGCGCCAGCAGCAGGGGGCTCAGGACTGAAGCTTTCTTT	CASSRGLRTEAFF
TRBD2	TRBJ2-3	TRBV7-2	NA	TGTGCCAGCAGCTTAGGGGTAGCGGGGGGGGATACGCAGTATTTT	CASSLGVAGGDTQYF
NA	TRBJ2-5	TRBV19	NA	TGTGCCAGTAGTTCGACGACAGTGGAGACCCAGTACTTC	CASSSTTVETQYF
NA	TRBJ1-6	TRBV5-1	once	TGCGCCAGCAGCTTGGGTCAGTTTAATTCACCCCTCCACTTT	CASSLGQFNSPLHF
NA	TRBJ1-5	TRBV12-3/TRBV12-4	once	TGTGCCAGCAGTTTTAAAGCGGCTCAGCCCCAGCATTTT	CASSFKAAQPQHF
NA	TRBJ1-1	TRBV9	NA	TGTGCCAGCAGCGCCACCCAGGGATCAACCGTTCTCAACACTGAAGCTTTCTTT	CASSATQGSTVLNTEAFF
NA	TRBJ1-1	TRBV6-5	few	TGTGCCAGCAGTTCGGGACAAAAGGTATTCACTGAAGCTTTCTTT	CASSSGQKVFTEAFF
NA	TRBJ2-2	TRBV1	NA	TGCACCAGCAGCCAAGAAGCTCTTAGCGGGAGATTCGGGGAGCTGTTTTTT	CTSSQEALSGRFGELFF
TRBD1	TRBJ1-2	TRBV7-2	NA	TGTGCCAGCAGCTTAGACAGGGGCTATGGCTACACCTTC	CASSLDRGYGYTF
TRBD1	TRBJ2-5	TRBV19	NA	TGTGCCAGTCGCAGGGGGAGATGGGAGACCCAGTACTTC	CASRRGRWETQYF
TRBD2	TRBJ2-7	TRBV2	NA	TGTGCCAGCAGTGAAAGGGCTAGCGGATACTCCTACGAGCAGTACTTC	CASSERASGYSYEQYF
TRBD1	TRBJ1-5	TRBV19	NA	TGTGCCAGTAGTAAGGACAGGGGAGGCAATCAGCCCCAGCATTTT	CASSKDRGGNQPQHF
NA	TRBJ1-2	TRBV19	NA	TGTGCCAGTAGTATCTTACAACCTAGATTGAACTATGGCTACACCTTC	CASSILQPRLNYGYTF
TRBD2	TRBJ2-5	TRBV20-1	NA	TGCAGTGCCTCTGGACTAGGGACCCAGTACTTC	CSASGLGTQYF
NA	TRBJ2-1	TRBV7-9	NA	TGTGCCAGCAGCTTAGGCGCGTTTACCCGAGCCAATGAGCAGTTCTTC	CASSLGAFTRANEQFF
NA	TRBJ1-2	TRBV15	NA	TGTGCCACCAGCTGGGGGGGAGGGAATGGCTACACCTTC	CATSWGGGNGYTF
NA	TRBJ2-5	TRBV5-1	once	TGCGCCAGCAGCTTGGCCGCGGGCCTCCAAGAGACCCAGTACTTC	CASSLAAGLQETQYF
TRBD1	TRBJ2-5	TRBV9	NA	TGTGCCAGCAGCGCCCTGGGACAGAGCCAAGAGACCCAGTACTTC	CASSALGQSQETQYF
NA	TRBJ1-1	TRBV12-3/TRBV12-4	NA	TGTGCCAGCAGCTTGAGCGCCCGGGAAGCTTTCTTT	CASSLSAREAFF
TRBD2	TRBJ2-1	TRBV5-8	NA	TGTGCCAGCAGCATCGGGACTAGCGGTTACAATGAGCAGTTCTTC	CASSIGTSGYNEQFF
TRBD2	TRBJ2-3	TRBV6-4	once	TGTGCCAGCAGTGACCGGACTAGCGGGGGGCCTCTGACGCAGTATTTT	CASSDRTSGGPLTQYF
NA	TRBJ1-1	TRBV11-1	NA	TGTGCCAGCAGCGTAATTCGGGGGGGCACTGAAGCTTTCTTT	CASSVIRGGTEAFF
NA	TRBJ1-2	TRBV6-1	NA	TGTGCCAGCAGTGAGGGAAGGGGATACTATGGCTACACCTTC	CASSEGRGYYGYTF
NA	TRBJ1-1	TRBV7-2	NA	TGTGCCAGCAGCCGGCAGGGCCCCTACACTGAAGCTTTCTTT	CASSRQGPYTEAFF
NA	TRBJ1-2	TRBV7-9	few	TGTGCCAGCAGCTGGGGGGCTAACTATGGCTACACCTTC	CASSWGANYGYTF
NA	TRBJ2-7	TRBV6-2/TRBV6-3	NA	TGTGCCAGCAGACCTAGACAGGCCCAGCCCTACGAGCAGTACTTC	CASRPRQAQPYEQYF
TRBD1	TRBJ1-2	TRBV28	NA	TGTGCCAGCAGGCCAACAGGGGGGAACTATGGCTACACCTTC	CASRPTGGNYGYTF
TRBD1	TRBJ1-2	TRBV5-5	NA	TGTGCCAGCAGCCGACAGGGGGGGACTAACTATGGCTACACCTTC	CASSRQGGTNYGYTF
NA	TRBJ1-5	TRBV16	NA	TGTGCCAGCAGTCCAGACAGCCAACAGCCCCAGCATTTT	CASSPDSQQPQHF
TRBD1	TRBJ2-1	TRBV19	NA	TGTGCCAGTAGTATGGGACAGACCTACAATGAGCAGTTCTTC	CASSMGQTYNEQFF
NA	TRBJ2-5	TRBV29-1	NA	TGCAGCGCCGGGGTCCAAGAGACCCAGTACTTC	CSAGVQETQYF
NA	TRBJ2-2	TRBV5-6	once	TGTGCCAGCAGCAAAGGACTATTGGCCGGGGAGCTGTTTTTT	CASSKGLLAGELFF
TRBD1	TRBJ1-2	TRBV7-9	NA	TGTGCCAGCAGCGCCGTTACAGGGGATGGCTACACCTTC	CASSAVTGDGYTF
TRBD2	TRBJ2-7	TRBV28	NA	TGTGCCACTACTAGCGGGGGAACCTACGAGCAGTACTTC	CATTSGGTYEQYF
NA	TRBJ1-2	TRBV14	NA	TGTGCCAGGCTACCCGGGACACAAGAGCGTGGCTACACCTTC	CARLPGTQERGYTF
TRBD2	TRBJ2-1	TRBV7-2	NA	TGTGCCAGCAGCTTCTTCGCGGGGGTCAATGAGCAGTTCTTC	CASSFFAGVNEQFF
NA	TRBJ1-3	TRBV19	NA	TGTGCCACCACCTCAGGGTTCTCTGGAAACACCATATATTTT	CATTSGFSGNTIYF
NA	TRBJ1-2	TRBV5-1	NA	TGCGCCAGCAGCCTGATTCCGACAGGTGGGAGTAATGGCTACACCTTC	CASSLIPTGGSNGYTF
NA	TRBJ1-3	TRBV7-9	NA	TGTGCCAGCAGCTTAGACAGGGAGTGGAACACCATATATTTT	CASSLDREWNTIYF
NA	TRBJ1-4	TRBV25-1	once	TGTGCCAGCAGTACTCTCCCCGTTGAGGAAAAACTGTTTTTT	CASSTLPVEEKLFF
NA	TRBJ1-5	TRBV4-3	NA	TGCGCCAGCAGCCAGGGTATTCATCGGGACGGGGGGCCCCAGCATTTT	CASSQGIHRDGGPQHF
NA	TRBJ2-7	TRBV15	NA	TGTGCCACCGGGGGGCCCACGGGGGGCCGCGACGAGCAGTACTTC	CATGGPTGGRDEQYF
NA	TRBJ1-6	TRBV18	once	TGTGCCAGCGCACGGACAGTTAATTCACCCCTCCACTTT	CASARTVNSPLHF
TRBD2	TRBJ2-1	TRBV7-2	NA	TGTGCATCTCAGGGAGGGGAGGCCTACAATGAGCAGTTCTTC	CASQGGEAYNEQFF
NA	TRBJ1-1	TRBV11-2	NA	TGTGCCAGCAGCTTACACAGGGCCACTGAAGCTTTCTTT	CASSLHRATEAFF
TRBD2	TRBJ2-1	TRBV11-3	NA	TGTGCCAGCAGCTTAGAACTAGCGGGAGAGGGGCAGTTCTTC	CASSLELAGEGQFF
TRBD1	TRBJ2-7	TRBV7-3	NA	TGTGCCAGCAGCCCGGGACAGGGTGGCTACGAGCAGTACTTC	CASSPGQGGYEQYF
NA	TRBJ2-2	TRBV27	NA	TGTGCCAGCAGCTCGACAGTGAACACCGGGGAGCTGTTTTTT	CASSSTVNTGELFF
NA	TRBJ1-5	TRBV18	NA	TGTGCCAGCTCTAACCGGATGGACAGTTACCATTTT	CASSNRMDSYHF
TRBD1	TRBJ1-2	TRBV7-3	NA	TGTGCCAGCAGCCCGACAGGGCCAGCTAACTATGGCTACACCTTC	CASSPTGPANYGYTF
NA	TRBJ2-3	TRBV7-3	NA	TGTGCCAGCAGCTTAAATCCCCGGTCAGATACGCAGTATTTT	CASSLNPRSDTQYF
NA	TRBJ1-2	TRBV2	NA	TGTGCCAGCAGACAAGGACTGCTAGCTGGCTATGGCTACACCTTC	CASRQGLLAGYGYTF